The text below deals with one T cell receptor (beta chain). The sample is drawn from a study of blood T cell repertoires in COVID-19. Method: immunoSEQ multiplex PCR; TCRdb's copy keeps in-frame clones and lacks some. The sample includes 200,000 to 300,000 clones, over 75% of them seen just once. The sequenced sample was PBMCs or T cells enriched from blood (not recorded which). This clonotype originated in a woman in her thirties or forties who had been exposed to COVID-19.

The CDR3 protein is CASSLPGQSREQFF. The CDR3 DNA sequence: TGTGCCAGCTCACTGCCGGGACAGTCCCGCGAGCAGTTCTTC. The chain joins TRBV18 to TRBJ2-1, with 7 bases identical to TRBD1. V dropped 4 bases and J dropped 10; count of bases not matched to a gene: 10. CDR1 and CDR2 from the germline V gene are KGHSH and LQKENI. The CDR3 is 14 residues long.